One and the same sample provided the 6 T cell receptor beta chains below, sequenced in a study of Ad26.COV2.S vaccination and SARS-CoV-2 variants. Using immunoSEQ multiplex PCR, the repertoire was profiled, and TCRdb retains in-frame clones only, with some absent. The sample has about 680,000 clones; roughly 90% are singletons. Treatment specified: some 20 received Ad26.COV2.S at low or high dose, single or two shots; about 5 received placebo; per-sample allocation not given. Samples were taken on day 63 after the first vaccine or placebo injection. The input for sequencing was peripheral blood, taken in a trial of Ad26.COV2.S vaccine versus placebo. These receptors came from a person between 18 and 65 years old who received the Ad26.COV2.S COVID-19 vaccine or a placebo.

V and J are TRBV19 and TRBJ2-7; 7 bases fit TRBD1. The length of the CDR3 is 15 residues. The V segment lost 5 bases and the J segment 4 bases; nucleotides outside the gene matches: 11. The germline V gene encodes CDR1 LNHDA and CDR2 SQIVND (reference sequence). The CDR3 loop reads CASSPAAGGLYEQYF. CDR3 nucleotide sequence: TGTGCCAGTAGTCCGGCGGCAGGGGGATTGTACGAGCAGTACTTC.

This clone came up a few times. The chain carries TRBV4-1 and TRBJ1-2; 7 bases align to TRBD1. This CDR3 comprises 14 residues. CDR1 and CDR2 (germline): MGHRA, YSYEKL. V dropped 0 bases and J dropped 14; count of bases not matched to a gene: 12. In DNA, the CDR3 is TGCGCCAGCAGCCAAGATCTGGGGACAGCCTCCAAAACCTTC. Its translation: CASSQDLGTASKTF.

This chain connects TRBV30 to TRBJ2-1, with 8 nucleotides matching TRBD2. Trimming cost V 3 bases and J 8 bases; bases outside gene matches: 6. Germline values: CDR1 GTSNPN, CDR2 SVGIG (reference sequence). The CDR3 extends over 13 amino acids. CDR3 loop: CAWSRGRKDEQFF. The DNA for the CDR3 is TGTGCCTGGAGCCGCGGGAGGAAGGATGAGCAGTTCTTC.

V and J are TRBV5-1 and TRBJ2-1; perhaps TRBD1 as D (5 bases). V was trimmed by 4 bases and J by 0 bases, leaving 11 bases between them. Germline values: CDR1 SGHRS, CDR2 YFSETQ. The CDR3 extends over 15 amino acids. The CDR3 spells CASSADSSSYNEQFF. CDR3 coding DNA: TGCGCCAGCAGCGCCGACAGTAGCTCCTACAATGAGCAGTTCTTC.

DNA for the CDR3: TGCGCCAGCCGGGCATCAGGGTCTGGAAACACCATATATTTT. Its translation is CASRASGSGNTIYF. The V call is TRBV5-1, the J call TRBJ1-3; a possible D gene is TRBD1 (5 bases). Germline V lookup: CDR1 SGHRS, CDR2 YFSETQ. Trimming took 7 bases from V and 1 from J, leaving 12 bases between them. The CDR3 covers 14 residues. Drawing the rest from reference TRBV5-1 and TRBJ1-3, the complete variable domain is KAGVTQTPRYLIKTRGQQVTLSCSPISGHRSVSWYQQTPGQGLQFLFEYFSETQRNKGNFPGRFSGRQFSNSRSEMNVSTLELGDSALYLCASRASGSGNTIYFGEGSWLTVV.

The chain employs TRBV19 and TRBJ2-5; D is perhaps TRBD2 (6 bases). This CDR3 region has 12 residues. The germline V gene encodes CDR1 LNHDA and CDR2 SQIVND (reference sequence). V lost 7 bases to trimming and J lost 9 bases, with 15 bases between them. The CDR3 DNA sequence: TGTGCCAGTACCAGCACGGAGGGAGCCCAGTACTTC. This translates into CASTSTEGAQYF.